This T cell receptor (beta chain) was found in a study of OX40 agonist ivuxolimab in advanced cancers. Sequencing was performed with immunoSEQ multiplex PCR; in TCRdb, only in-frame clones are kept and a portion is missing. The repertoire holds 150,000 to 170,000 clones, with 90% to 95% as singletons. Trimming shortened V by 0 bases and J by 3 bases, and 10 bases separated the two germline ends. This CDR3 contains 15 residues. Germline-derived CDR1 and CDR2 are SGDLS and YYNGEE. This chain connects TRBV9 to TRBJ1-5, with D unresolved. The sequence derives from an adult with an advanced solid tumor such as melanoma, head and neck, liver or kidney cancer. The sequenced sample was CD4+ or CD8+ T cells sorted from blood, obtained in a trial of the OX40 agonist ivuxolimab. In DNA, the CDR3 is TGTGCCAGCAGCGTAGAACCGGGAATCAATCAGCCCCAGCATTTT. The encoded protein is CASSVEPGINQPQHF. Together with reference TRBV9 and TRBJ1-5, the CDR3 gives the full variable domain: DSGVTQTPKHLITATGQRVTLRCSPRSGDLSVYWYQQSLDQGLQFLIQYYNGEERAKGNILERFSAQQFPDLHSELNLSSLELGDSALYFCASSVEPGINQPQHFGDGTRLSIL.